These 13 T cell receptor beta chains came from one sample sequenced in a study of OX40 agonist ivuxolimab in advanced cancers. Assay: immunoSEQ multiplex PCR; the TCRdb copy retains only in-frame clones and omits some. Of under 90,000 clones detected, more than 85% appear once; the ten largest clones hold roughly 0.9%. Specimen: CD4+ or CD8+ T cells sorted from blood, collected in a trial of the OX40 agonist ivuxolimab. All receptors derive from an adult with an advanced solid tumor such as melanoma, head and neck, liver or kidney cancer.

The V gene is TRBV2, the J gene TRBJ2-6; 8 positions match TRBD2. Trimming at V came to 5 bases and at J to 0 bases, leaving 9 bases not matched to a gene. The CDR3 totals 18 residues. The germline CDR1 and CDR2 sequences are SNHLY and FYNNEI. Here the CDR3 DNA reads TGTGCCAGCAGTCGGGGGGGCCCCGCTACCTCTGGGGCCAACGTCCTGACTTTC. Protein sequence: CASSRGGPATSGANVLTF. The variable domain in full, completed from reference TRBV2 and TRBJ2-6, reads EPEVTQTPSHQVTQMGQEVILRCVPISNHLYFYWYRQILGQKVEFLVSFYNNEISEKSEIFDDQFSVERPDGSNFTLKIRSTKLEDSAMYFCASSRGGPATSGANVLTFGAGSRLTVL.

The chain has TRBV5-6 and TRBJ2-5; D unresolved. Germline values: CDR1 SGHDT, CDR2 YYEEEE. The CDR3 contains 13 residues. V gave up 0 bases and J gave up 7 bases, with 10 bases separating them. In DNA, the CDR3 is TGTGCCAGCAGCTTGGAAGTTTTGAGGACCCAGTACTTC. Translated, it gives CASSLEVLRTQYF.

This sequence joins TRBV15 and TRBJ1-3; D call uncertain. The CDR3 consists of 15 residues. V lost 0 bases, J lost 8 bases, and 14 bases lay in between. Germline values: CDR1 LNHNV, CDR2 YYDKDF (reference sequence). The CDR3 spells CATSRDSQIGDTIYF. In DNA, the CDR3 is TGTGCCACCAGCAGAGACTCCCAGATTGGGGACACCATATATTTT.

This clone occurred a few times. The J gene is TRBJ1-2, the V gene TRBV18; TRBD1 matches at 7 bases. With 0 bases clipped from V and 4 bases from J, the junction kept 5 bases outside the gene matches. The CDR3 contains 15 residues. Germline assignment: CDR1 KGHSH and CDR2 LQKENI. The CDR3: CASSPPGRGAYGYTF. DNA for the CDR3: TGTGCCAGCTCACCACCCGGCAGGGGGGCCTATGGCTACACCTTC.

Judged by abundance, this clone is medium-sized (0.01 to 0.1%). The genes are TRBV2 and TRBJ1-6; tentative D call: TRBD1 (5 bases). The CDR3 is 16 amino acids. V lost 2 bases to trimming and J lost 7 bases, with 15 bases between them. Per germline, CDR1 SNHLY and CDR2 FYNNEI. The CDR3 coding sequence is TGTGCCAGCAGTGAACGCTGGGGCTTTGGGAATTCACCCCTCCACTTT. Its translation: CASSERWGFGNSPLHF.

The rearrangement joins TRBV7-2 to TRBJ2-7, with D maybe TRBD1 (6 bases). CDR1 and CDR2 from the germline V gene are SGHTA and FQGNSA. The CDR3 has 15 amino acids. Trimming removed 0 bases from V and 3 bases from J, with 12 bases in between. The CDR3 coding sequence is TGTGCCAGCAGCTTAGCCGATACAGGGTACTACGAGCAGTACTTC. Translated, it gives CASSLADTGYYEQYF. The full variable domain, completed using reference TRBV7-2 and TRBJ2-7, is GAGVSQSPSNKVTEKGKDVELRCDPISGHTALYWYRQSLGQGLEFLIYFQGNSAPDKSGLPSDRFSAERTGGSVSTLTIQRTQQEDSAVYLCASSLADTGYYEQYFGPGTRLTVT.

The table lists this clone with a few counts. The rearrangement uses TRBV28 and TRBJ2-3; 12 positions match TRBD2. J was trimmed by 1 base and V by 10 bases; bases with no gene match: 6. The CDR3 spans 15 residues. Germline loops: CDR1 MDHEN, CDR2 SYDVKM. CDR3 sequence: CATGRLAGGTDTQYF. CDR3 DNA: TGTGCCACCGGACGACTAGCGGGAGGCACAGATACGCAGTATTTT.

This chain uses TRBV2 with TRBJ1-1; maybe TRBD1 (6 bases). Trimming removed 5 bases at V and 0 bases at J, with 10 bases between. The germline CDR1 and CDR2 sequences are SNHLY and FYNNEI. This CDR3 spans 14 amino acids. The CDR3 spells CASSSRGLNTEAFF. The CDR3 DNA reads TGTGCCAGCAGTTCGCGGGGGCTGAACACTGAAGCTTTCTTT.

This clone was seen a few times. The chain combines TRBV27 with TRBJ2-2; the match to TRBD2 covers 10 bases. V shed 4 bases, J shed 7 bases, and the junction held 15 bases outside the gene matches. Germline loops: CDR1 MNHEY, CDR2 SMNVEV (reference sequence). The CDR3 loop spans 18 amino acids. The CDR3 DNA is TGTGCCAGCAGTTCTTGGGGAACTAGCGGGATCGCGCTCGGGGAGCTGTTTTTT. It encodes CASSSWGTSGIALGELFF.

The V gene is TRBV5-6, the J gene TRBJ1-5; tentatively, D is TRBD1 (6 bases). This CDR3 comprises 16 residues. V was shortened by 2 bases and J by 2 bases, with 14 bases between the two germline ends. Germline V CDR1 and CDR2: SGHDT, YYEEEE. The CDR3 region has the DNA TGTGCCAGCAGCTTAAGGGGGACCACTGGCAATCAGCCCCAGCATTTT. Residues: CASSLRGTTGNQPQHF.

The chain has TRBV2 and TRBJ2-5; 7 nucleotides match TRBD2. With V trimmed by 8 bases and J by 4 bases, 4 bases remained unmatched. The CDR3 consists of 12 residues. The germline CDR1 and CDR2 sequences are SNHLY and FYNNEI. CDR3 sequence: CASGLAVETQYF. The CDR3 coding sequence is TGTGCCAGCGGCCTAGCGGTAGAGACCCAGTACTTC.

The chain links TRBV11-1 to TRBJ2-7; no reliable D call. In germline, CDR1 is SGHAT, CDR2 FQDESV (reference sequence). V was shortened by 5 bases and J by 0 bases, with 14 bases between the two germline ends. The CDR3 has 15 residues. The CDR3 sequence is CASSPNWGSSYEQYF. For the CDR3, the DNA is TGTGCCAGCAGCCCAAACTGGGGAAGCTCCTACGAGCAGTACTTC.

This clone appeared a single time. The chain links TRBV5-1 to TRBJ2-7, with D perhaps matching TRBD1 (6 bases). The CDR3 runs 15 residues. The V end lost 0 bases, the J end lost 2 bases, and 12 bases lay between the germline ends. The germline gives CDR1 SGHRS, CDR2 YFSETQ. Here the CDR3 reads CASSLAPGDTYEQYF. The CDR3 DNA sequence: TGCGCCAGCAGCTTGGCGCCAGGGGATACCTACGAGCAGTACTTC.